This T cell receptor beta chain was recovered during a study of beta chain features in type 1 diabetes. Overall study results and limits: TCRB CDR3s were moderately but significantly shorter in Type 1 diabetes patients in all four CD4+ subsets. PCR might favor shorter templates, but any such skew would affect patients and controls equally. The naive, central memory and Treg TCRB repertoires looked more alike in patients than they did in healthy donors.

The authors sorted CD4+ naive, central memory, regulatory and stem cell-like memory cells via CD45RO/CCR7/CD25/CD127/CD95/CD27. Every isolated RNA sample was fully reverse transcribed, so sequencing captured expressed TCRB transcripts. Clones were sequenced by immunoSEQ multiplex PCR, and TCRdb holds only the in-frame ones, with some missing. In the table there are 500,000 to 650,000 clones, under 15% of which are singletons. A word on this clone: The antigen remains unidentified.

The TCR sequence derives from a man aged 30 to 45 with type 1 diabetes. The sample taken for sequencing was naive CD4+ T cells from blood.

CDR3 loop: CASSRLSYNEQFF. The CDR3 DNA sequence: TGTGCCAGCAGTCGACTATCTTACAATGAGCAGTTCTTC. The chain combines TRBV28 with TRBJ2-1; possible D gene TRBD2, 5 bases. Germline CDR1 and CDR2: MDHEN and SYDVKM. The CDR3 runs 13 residues. Trimming cost V 5 bases and J 4 bases, with 9 bases left between them.